The T cell receptor beta chain described here comes from a study of cytomegalovirus exposure and HLA in healthy donors. Study-level findings and limits: 150 or so TCR beta chains were listed as cytomegalovirus-associated.

V lost 1 base to trimming and J lost 9 bases, with 10 bases between them. The germline V gene encodes CDR1 SEHNR and CDR2 FQNEAQ (reference sequence). There are 13 residues in the CDR3. In the case of this clone: What it recognizes is unknown.

Donors came from a validation cohort of some 130 subjects, distinct from the first 666-subject cohort. Some clones are missing from TCRdb's copy, which holds only in-frame ones; the method was immunoSEQ multiplex PCR. The sample yields about 260,000 clones, 90% seen once. The chain carries TRBV7-9 and TRBJ1-3; no clear D gene. The TCR was taken from a woman in her thirties in good health and CMV-seronegative. The sample taken for sequencing was PBMCs. The CDR3 loop is CASSLVVGVTIYF. DNA for the CDR3: TGTGCCAGCAGCTTAGTCGTGGGAGTCACCATATATTTT.